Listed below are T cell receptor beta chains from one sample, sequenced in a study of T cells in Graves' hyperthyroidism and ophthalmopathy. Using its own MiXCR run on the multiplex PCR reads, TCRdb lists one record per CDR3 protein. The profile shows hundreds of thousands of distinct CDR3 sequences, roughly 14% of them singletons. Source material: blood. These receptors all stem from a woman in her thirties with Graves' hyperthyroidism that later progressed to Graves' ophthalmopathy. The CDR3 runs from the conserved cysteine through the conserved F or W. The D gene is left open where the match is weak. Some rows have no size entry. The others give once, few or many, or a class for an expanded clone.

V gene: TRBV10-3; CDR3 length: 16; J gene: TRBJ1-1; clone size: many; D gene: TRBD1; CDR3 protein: CAIRAGQGSGDTEAFF; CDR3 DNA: TGTGCCATCAGAGCAGGACAGGGGTCGGGGGACACTGAAGCTTTCTTT
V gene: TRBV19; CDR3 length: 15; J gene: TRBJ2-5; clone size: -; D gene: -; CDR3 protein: CASSISVGLQETQYF; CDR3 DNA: TGTGCCAGTAGTATTAGTGTCGGCCTCCAAGAGACCCAGTACTTC
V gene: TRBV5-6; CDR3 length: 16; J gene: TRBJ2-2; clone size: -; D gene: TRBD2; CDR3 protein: CASSYGLDSNTGELFF; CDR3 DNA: TGTGCCAGCAGCTACGGACTAGATTCGAACACCGGGGAGCTGTTTTTT
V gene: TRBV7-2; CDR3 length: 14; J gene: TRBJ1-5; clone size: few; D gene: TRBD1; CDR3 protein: CASSVGQGGWTQHF; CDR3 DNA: TGTGCCAGCAGCGTGGGACAGGGGGGTTGGACCCAGCATTTT
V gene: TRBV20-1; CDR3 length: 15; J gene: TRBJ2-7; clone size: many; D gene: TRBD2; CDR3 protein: CSARAGAAFSYEQYF; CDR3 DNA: TGCAGTGCGAGAGCGGGAGCGGCATTCTCCTACGAGCAGTACTTC
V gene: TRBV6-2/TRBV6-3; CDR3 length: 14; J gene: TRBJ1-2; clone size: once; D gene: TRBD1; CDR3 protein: CASIQGQGNYGYTF; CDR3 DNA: TGTGCCAGCATCCAGGGACAGGGCAACTATGGCTACACCTTC
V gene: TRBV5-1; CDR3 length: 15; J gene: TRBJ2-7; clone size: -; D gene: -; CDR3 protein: CASSFGGPKDYEQYF; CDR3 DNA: TGCGCCAGCAGCTTCGGAGGGCCAAAGGACTACGAGCAGTACTTC
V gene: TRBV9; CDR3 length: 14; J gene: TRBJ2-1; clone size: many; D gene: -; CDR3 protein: CASSVEQDGFEQFF; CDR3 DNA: TGTGCCAGCAGCGTAGAACAGGACGGTTTTGAGCAGTTCTTC
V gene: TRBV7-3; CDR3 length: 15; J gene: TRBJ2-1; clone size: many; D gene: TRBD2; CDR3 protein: CASSFGLAGEHEQFF; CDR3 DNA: TGTGCCAGCAGCTTCGGACTAGCGGGAGAACATGAGCAGTTCTTC
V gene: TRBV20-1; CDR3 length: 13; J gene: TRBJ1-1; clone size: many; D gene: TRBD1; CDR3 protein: CSAEGGPNTEAFF; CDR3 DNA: TGCAGTGCTGAAGGGGGCCCTAACACTGAAGCTTTCTTT
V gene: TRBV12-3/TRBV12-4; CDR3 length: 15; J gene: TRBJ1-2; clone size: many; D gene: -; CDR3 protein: CASTQRGGGGSGYTF; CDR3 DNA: TGTGCCAGCACCCAAAGGGGGGGGGGAGGAAGTGGCTACACCTTC